This T cell receptor (beta chain) was retrieved from a study of cytomegalovirus exposure and HLA in healthy donors. Turning to the study itself: About 85 million unique TCRs from HLA-typed donors were held in an early release of data. Study-wide results and caveats: Per a later analysis, HLA-associated TCR beta chains showed more clonal expansion than other, equally common TCR beta chains.

The length of the CDR3 is 16 residues. Germline CDR1 LNHDA, CDR2 SQIVND (reference sequence). Losses at the gene ends were 2 bases for V and 6 bases for J; bases not matched to a gene: 10. For this clone: Antigen specificity is unknown.

PCR amplification relied on 60 Vbeta primers (plus 13 Jbeta primers). Assay used: immunoSEQ multiplex PCR; TCRdb lists only in-frame clones, some missing. This sample has 100,000 to 150,000 clones, with about four fifths found just once. The source is a woman in her 40s in good health and CMV-seropositive. V and J are TRBV19 and TRBJ1-5; 7 bases align to TRBD1. The sequenced sample was PBMCs. The CDR3 DNA is TGTGCCAGTAGTATACCCCGGGCAGGGGGTTTTCAGCCCCAGCATTTT. Encoded protein: CASSIPRAGGFQPQHF.